This T cell receptor (beta chain) is drawn from a study of T cell responses to AZD1222 COVID-19 vaccine. Germline-derived CDR1 and CDR2 are KGHSH and LQKENI. The CDR3 loop spans 16 amino acids. V gave up 0 bases and J gave up 5 bases; unmatched junction bases: 4. Using immunoSEQ multiplex PCR, the repertoire was profiled, and TCRdb retains in-frame clones only, with some absent. This sample has more than 80,000 clones, with 85% to 90% found just once. The material sequenced was peripheral blood, taken on day 0 of AZD1222 vaccination. V is TRBV18 and J is TRBJ2-2; 9 bases map to TRBD2. The clonotype was recovered from an adult in good health. The CDR3 sequence: CASSPPLAGRTGELFF. The CDR3 bases are TGTGCCAGCTCACCACCTCTAGCGGGACGAACCGGGGAGCTGTTTTTT.